A selection of T cell receptor beta chains follows, all from one sample in a study of tumor and adjacent non-tumor tissue in lung cancer. A single record per CDR3 protein comes from TCRdb applying MiXCR to the multiplex PCR reads. The sample contains 60,000 to 100,000 distinct CDR3 sequences, 76% of which appear only once. Specimen: distant non-tumor lung tissue. The origin of the receptors is a man aged 65-85 years with non-small cell lung cancer. Each CDR3 is given with its conserved first and last residue.

>TRBJ2-2|TRBV6-2/TRBV6-3
CASNYSVAGSWELFF
>TRBJ2-1|TRBV6-2/TRBV6-3
CARSYLAGVHEQFF
>TRBJ1-5|TRBV6-1
CASRDRGSLAQPQHF
>TRBJ2-5|TRBV29-1
CSAKPYYRTGQETQYF
>TRBJ2-3|TRBV11-2
CASRLDLSDGLGDTQYF
>TRBJ1-1|TRBV11-2
CASSIANLRNTEAFF
>TRBJ2-5|TRBV29-1
CTVDGNQETQYF
>TRBJ1-5|TRBV28
CASSLLGGDRVEPQHF
>TRBJ2-3|TRBV20-1
CSASSSRGTDTQYF
>TRBJ2-7|TRBV6-1
CAGSARFTYEQYF
>TRBJ2-1|TRBV4-3
CASSQDLTEEYDEQFF
>TRBJ2-3|TRBV20-1
CSASPSGRARDKQYF
>TRBJ2-5|TRBV6-5
CGSSYQGHEETQYF
>TRBJ2-2|TRBV6-2/TRBV6-3
CASNRERNTGELFF
>TRBJ1-1|TRBV29-1
CSASAGGDTEAFF
>TRBJ1-2|TRBV29-1
CNVVPFQSSGEDCYTF
>TRBJ1-2|TRBV29-1
CSVSDGTYGYTF